Following are 25 T cell receptor beta chains from one sample sequenced in a study of shared clonotypes between healthy human individuals. Assay: immunoSEQ multiplex PCR; the TCRdb copy retains only in-frame clones and omits some. The sample gives about 2 million clones, about 95% of which show up once; 0.9% to 1.4% is in the top ten. Positive CCR7 selection of CD45RO-negative cells yielded the naive CD8 cells, and terminally differentiated effector memory CD45RA+ cells were excluded. Sequencing was performed on naive CD8+ T cells sorted from blood. These receptors all stem from a man aged 18 to 30 in good health.

The chain joins TRBV28 to TRBJ2-1; 10 bases align to TRBD2. This CDR3 has 16 amino acids. CDR1 is MDHEN, CDR2 SYDVKM, per germline. V lost 8 bases to trimming and J lost 8 bases; unmatched junction nucleotides: 15. The CDR3: CASGLGWLAGVYEQFF. CDR3 nucleotide sequence: TGTGCCAGCGGCCTGGGGTGGCTAGCGGGAGTGTATGAGCAGTTCTTC. Full variable domain (missing parts from reference TRBV28 and TRBJ2-1): DVKVTQSSRYLVKRTGEKVFLECVQDMDHENMFWYRQDPGLGLRLIYFSYDVKMKEKGDIPEGYSVSREKKERFSLILESASTNQTSMYLCASGLGWLAGVYEQFFGPGTRLTVL.

The chain has TRBV6-1 and TRBJ1-2, with a tentative D call TRBD1 (5 bases). V was clipped by 1 base and J by 0 bases, with 9 bases between them. This CDR3 comprises 15 residues. Germline assignment: CDR1 MNHNS and CDR2 SASEGT. As DNA, the CDR3 is TGTGCCAGCAGTGAAGTGAGGGGAACTAACTATGGCTACACCTTC. Its translation is CASSEVRGTNYGYTF.

Remarks on this clone: The sample contains more than one DNA sequence encoding this CDR3. The V call is TRBV5-6, the J call TRBJ1-5; TRBD1 might be the D (6 bases). The ends were cut back, 0 bases at V and 2 bases at J, with 9 bases in the middle. This CDR3 comprises 15 residues. Germline V gene sequence: CDR1 SGHDT, CDR2 YYEEEE. Here the CDR3 reads CASSLGGHGNQPQHF. The CDR3 DNA follows: TGTGCCAGCAGCTTGGGGGGGCATGGCAATCAGCCCCAGCATTTT.

The chain has TRBV4-1 and TRBJ2-7; D perhaps matches TRBD1 (5 bases). The V gene's germline CDR1 is MGHRA and CDR2 YSYEKL. Trimming cost V 2 bases and J 3 bases, with 11 bases left between them. CDR3 length equals 14 residues. CDR3 in DNA: TGCGCCAGCAGCCAAAGGGGCTCAGGCTACGAGCAGTACTTC. As protein: CASSQRGSGYEQYF.

V is TRBV15 and J is TRBJ2-7, with 7 bases fitting TRBD1. This CDR3 has 16 amino acids. V dropped 3 bases and J dropped 2; count of bases not matched to a gene: 10. Looked up from germline, CDR1 is LNHNV and CDR2 is YYDKDF (reference sequence). CDR3 in amino acids: CATSSESTGVPYEQYF. The CDR3 coding sequence is TGTGCCACCAGCAGCGAAAGTACAGGGGTTCCCTACGAGCAGTACTTC.

The chain recombines TRBV15 with TRBJ2-7, with TRBD1 matching 7 bases. The V and J ends lost 6 bases and 4 bases, in that order; junction bases with no gene match: 9. The CDR3 spans 14 residues. Germline CDR1 reads LNHNV; CDR2 reads YYDKDF (reference sequence). CDR3 in DNA: TGTGCCACCAGTATGGTTCCGGGACAGTACGAGCAGTACTTC. Translated: CATSMVPGQYEQYF.

This rearrangement joins TRBV4-1 to TRBJ2-7, with 9 bases matching TRBD1. The germline CDR1 and CDR2 sequences are MGHRA and YSYEKL. The V gene end was trimmed by 3 bases and the J gene end by 4 bases; junction bases not matched to a gene: 7. The CDR3 has 15 amino acids. In DNA form, the CDR3 reads TGCGCCAGCAGCCAGGAGGACAGGGGTTGGTACGAGCAGTACTTC. This gives the protein CASSQEDRGWYEQYF.

As regards this clone: Other nucleotide sequences from this sample produce the same CDR3. The gene calls are TRBV18 and TRBJ2-1, with 8 positions matching TRBD2. J lost 0 bases, V lost 3 bases, and 4 bases had no gene match. The CDR3 has 16 amino acids. Germline V lookup: CDR1 KGHSH, CDR2 LQKENI. CDR3 sequence (DNA): TGTGCCAGCTCACCCACGGGGGGGAGCTCCTACAATGAGCAGTTCTTC. This translates into CASSPTGGSSYNEQFF. The full variable domain, rest sourced from reference TRBV18 and TRBJ2-1, is NAGVMQNPRHLVRRRGQEARLRCSPMKGHSHVYWYRQLPEEGLKFMVYLQKENIIDESGMPKERFSAEFPKEGPSILRIQQVVRGDSAAYFCASSPTGGSSYNEQFFGPGTRLTVL.

The rearrangement uses TRBV28 and TRBJ2-1; 8 bases are a match to TRBD1. Germline CDR1 and CDR2: MDHEN and SYDVKM. The ends lost 7 bases at V and 2 bases at J; junction bases unmatched: 10. This CDR3 comprises 16 residues. The CDR3 loop reads CASNSDRAEPYNEQFF. The CDR3 nucleotides read TGTGCCAGCAACTCGGACAGGGCCGAACCCTACAATGAGCAGTTCTTC.

The chain employs TRBV9 and TRBJ2-7; tentative D call: TRBD2 (6 bases). The CDR3 length is 15 residues. V lost 4 bases and J lost 0, with 14 bases in between. Germline V gene sequence: CDR1 SGDLS, CDR2 YYNGEE. The CDR3 region has the DNA TGTGCCAGCAGCATAAGCGGGCAGAGCTCCTACGAGCAGTACTTC. As protein: CASSISGQSSYEQYF.

The rearrangement uses TRBV4-1 and TRBJ2-5; possibly TRBD2 for D (6 bases). The CDR3 runs to 15 residues. Trimming removed 4 bases from V and 2 bases from J, with 14 bases in between. Germline V gene data show CDR1 as MGHRA and CDR2 as YSYEKL. CDR3 residues: CASSLRTTPQETQYF. For the CDR3, the DNA is TGCGCCAGCAGCCTTCGGACTACCCCTCAAGAGACCCAGTACTTC.

This chain connects TRBV7-9 to TRBJ2-3, with D perhaps given as TRBD1 or TRBD2 (6 bases each). Per germline, CDR1 SEHNR and CDR2 FQNEAQ (reference sequence). The V end was cut by 1 base, the J end by 2 bases, with 16 bases between. This CDR3 spans 17 amino acids. The CDR3 DNA sequence: TGTGCCAGCAGCTTAGGGGGGGCTCTTATCCACACAGATACGCAGTATTTT. This codes for CASSLGGALIHTDTQYF.

This clone was found once. The rearrangement links TRBV9 to TRBJ1-1; D is unresolved. Trimming took 0 bases from V and 2 from J, leaving 8 bases between them. CDR1 and CDR2 from the germline V gene are SGDLS and YYNGEE. This CDR3 contains 14 residues. The DNA of the CDR3 is TGTGCCAGCAGCGTAGAGGCGGATAACACTGAAGCTTTCTTT. Its translation is CASSVEADNTEAFF.

The chain employs TRBV5-1 and TRBJ1-1; tentatively, D is TRBD1 (5 bases). The germline V gene encodes CDR1 SGHRS and CDR2 YFSETQ. V was clipped by 5 bases and J by 4 bases, with 21 bases between them. CDR3 length equals 16 residues. This chain's CDR3 is CASRLSTGTGGTEAFF. The DNA for the CDR3 is TGCGCCAGCAGGTTGTCAACCGGGACGGGGGGCACTGAAGCTTTCTTT.

This chain joins TRBV27 and TRBJ2-2; 7 positions match TRBD2. The CDR3 loop spans 12 amino acids. From germline, CDR1 is MNHEY and CDR2 SMNVEV (reference sequence). Trimming removed 6 bases from V and 7 bases from J; junction bases left unmatched: 2. The CDR3 loop is CASSPGGGELFF. The CDR3 nucleotides read TGTGCCAGCAGCCCGGGGGGCGGGGAGCTGTTTTTT.

The J gene is TRBJ1-1, the V gene TRBV30; D gene ambiguous. CDR1 and CDR2 from the germline V gene are GTSNPN and SVGIG (reference sequence). V shed 3 bases and J shed 5 bases, with 10 bases lying between them. This CDR3 has 12 amino acids. The CDR3 loop is CAWSLPPTEAFF. The CDR3 coding sequence is TGTGCCTGGAGCCTACCCCCAACTGAAGCTTTCTTT.

The chain has TRBV2 and TRBJ2-7; D unresolved. The CDR3 length is 15 residues. V was clipped by 2 bases and J by 2 bases, with 13 bases between them. CDR1 and CDR2 (germline): SNHLY, FYNNEI. In DNA, the CDR3 is TGTGCCAGCAGTGAAAGTTCTCCTAGTACCTACGAGCAGTACTTC. Its protein product is CASSESSPSTYEQYF.

The rearrangement joins TRBV11-2 to TRBJ2-7; the D call may be TRBD1 or TRBD2 (5 bases each). The germline V gene encodes CDR1 SGHAT and CDR2 FQNNGV. The CDR3 is 15 residues long. Trimming cost V 3 bases and J 4 bases, with 16 bases left between them. The CDR3 reads CASSFSGAGRYEQYF. Here the CDR3 DNA reads TGTGCCAGCAGCTTTAGTGGGGCAGGGAGATACGAGCAGTACTTC. The variable domain in full, with the rest retrieved from reference TRBV11-2 and TRBJ2-7, is EAGVAQSPRYKIIEKRQSVAFWCNPISGHATLYWYQQILGQGPKLLIQFQNNGVVDDSQLPKDRFSAERLKGVDSTLKIQPAKLEDSAVYLCASSFSGAGRYEQYFGPGTRLTVT.

For this clone: Other DNA sequences of this sample code for an identical CDR3. CDR3 amino acids: CASNLNEQFF. The CDR3 nucleotides read TGTGCCAGCAATCTAAATGAGCAGTTCTTC. The chain has TRBV2 and TRBJ2-1; D is undetermined. The CDR3 contains 10 residues. Trimming pared 7 bases from V and 7 bases from J, leaving 5 bases between. Germline values: CDR1 SNHLY, CDR2 FYNNEI.

The sample holds one count of this clone. V and J are TRBV11-2 and TRBJ1-3; weak D call: TRBD1 (6 bases). The CDR3 spans 13 residues. The V and J ends lost 1 base and 8 bases respectively, with 9 bases between them. Germline values: CDR1 SGHAT, CDR2 FQNNGV. As DNA, the CDR3 is TGTGCCAGCAGCTTAGTACAGGGACACACCATATATTTT. It specifies CASSLVQGHTIYF.

This chain joins TRBV2 and TRBJ2-1; TRBD2 might be the D (6 bases). The CDR3 has 14 amino acids. Germline assignment: CDR1 SNHLY and CDR2 FYNNEI. Deletions cut 4 bases from V and 2 bases from J, with 9 bases between. The DNA of the CDR3 is TGTGCCAGCAGTGGGGGGGTCGCCTACAATGAGCAGTTCTTC. Amino acid sequence: CASSGGVAYNEQFF.

The V and J genes are TRBV5-1 and TRBJ1-2, with 10 nucleotides matching TRBD1. The length of the CDR3 is 17 residues. The V gene's germline CDR1 is SGHRS and CDR2 YFSETQ. J lost 8 bases, V lost 6 bases, and 19 bases had no gene match. The CDR3 loop reads CASTLSPGQGGGEGYTF. CDR3 in DNA: TGCGCCAGCACTCTTTCCCCAGGACAGGGGGGTGGAGAAGGCTACACCTTC.

The gene calls are TRBV15 and TRBJ1-4; D is unclear. The CDR3 has 11 residues. Per the germline V gene, CDR1 is LNHNV and CDR2 is YYDKDF (reference sequence). Trimming removed 0 bases from V and 8 bases from J, with 1 base in between. CDR3 region: CATSREEKLFF. As DNA, the CDR3 is TGTGCCACCAGCAGAGAGGAAAAACTGTTTTTT. The variable domain in full, completed from reference TRBV15 and TRBJ1-4, reads DAMVIQNPRYQVTQFGKPVTLSCSQTLNHNVMYWYQQKSSQAPKLLFHYYDKDFNNEADTPDNFQSRRPNTSFCFLDIRSPGLGDTAMYLCATSREEKLFFGSGTQLSVL.

Turning to this clone: At the DNA level, this CDR3 is encoded by other sequences in the same sample as well. The genes are TRBV13 and TRBJ2-7; D remains unclear. The CDR3 consists of 13 residues. Germline V gene sequence: CDR1 PRHDT, CDR2 FYEKMQ (reference sequence). V lost 0 bases, J lost 4 bases, and 7 bases lay in between. The CDR3 protein is CASSLGALYEQYF. CDR3 DNA: TGTGCCAGCAGCTTAGGTGCTCTTTACGAGCAGTACTTC.

The V call is TRBV27, the J call TRBJ2-7, with 16 positions matching TRBD2. Germline loops: CDR1 MNHEY, CDR2 SMNVEV (reference sequence). The CDR3 extends over 17 amino acids. V was pared by 5 bases and J by 4 bases, with 8 bases of the junction left unmatched. The CDR3 DNA follows: TGTGCCAGCAGTCCGGGACTAGCGGGGGGGTGGGCATACGAGCAGTACTTC. It encodes CASSPGLAGGWAYEQYF.